This TCR beta chain comes out of a study of vaccination effects on CD4 cells after COVID-19 (dated by TCRdb to between 2021 and 2024). As for the study more broadly: In the ViraFEST assay, PBMC were stimulated with viral peptide pools, and TCR sequencing was then used to find antigen-specific CD4+ T cell clonotypes based on their expansion. Across the study, the median time from the second dose to post-vaccine sampling was 72 days (range 14 to 241). Each well held two million PBMC cultured in IMDM containing roughly 5% human AB serum, roughly 10 IU/ml IL-2 and gentamicin, along with around 11 ug/ml peptides. The study compared SARS-CoV-2 spike-specific CD4+ TCR repertoires before and after mRNA vaccination in COVID-19 convalescent patients and infection-naive vaccine recipients. A total of 10 COVID-19 convalescent patients and several SARS-CoV-2-naive healthy vaccine recipients were included in the full study. The Oncomine TCR Beta short-read assay on an Illumina iSeq 100 was used to sequence cultures from other donors in the study. The investigation overall reported the following: Among healthy vaccine recipients, nearly all vaccine-induced clones were SARS-CoV-2 mono-reactive, and only 1 of 255 was cross-reactive with common cold coronaviruses. The study was limited by a small number of convalescent patients, and early post-infection timepoints were lacking. At late post-vaccination timepoints, both infection-induced and vaccine-induced clones showed marked clonal contraction, consistent with waning T cell responses.

In the case of this clone: The clone's antigen remains unknown. No base quality values were provided; no much bigger clone lies one nucleotide off.

After 10 days of culture, CD4+ T cells were isolated with the EasySep CD4+ T cell isolation kit. Each participant got two doses of an mRNA SARS-CoV-2 vaccine, either BNT162b2 or mRNA-1273. Healthy vaccine recipients had no prior SARS-CoV-2 infection, confirmed by negative nucleocapsid antibodies before and after vaccination. On days 3 and 7, half of the culture medium was replaced with fresh IL-2-containing medium. Unless noted otherwise, every peptide stimulation condition was grown in triplicate wells. PBMC were separated from whole blood using Ficoll-Paque Plus gradient centrifugation and were then either cryopreserved at -140C or used fresh. The QIAamp micro DNA kit was used to extract genomic DNA from the cultured CD4+ T cells. The library was obtained by the immunoSEQ multiplex PCR assay. DNA from the cultured, isolated CD4+ T cells was subjected to TCR beta CDR3 sequencing. Processing in the source paper ran as follows. Non-productive TCR sequences were removed, reads were trimmed to the CDR3 region, and CDR3s of at least 7 amino acids were retained. The MANAFEST web app was used to identify antigen-specific clonotypes by comparing expansion in peptide wells with expansion in reference cultures. To be called positive, a clone needed expansion at FDR<0.05 compared with the reference and with all other wells, an odds ratio greater than 5, and a frequency greater than 0.1% in two replicate wells. Clonotypes significantly expanded in SARS-CoV-2 spike wells and in at least one common cold coronavirus spike condition were defined as cross-reactive. CDR3 similarity was assessed by Levenshtein distance using the stringdist R package, and unrooted trees were constructed with ape in R 3.6.1. What TCRdb holds here is the immuneACCESS table cut down to in-frame rearrangements. Part of the clones is not present; checked against another copy, under half of the missing clones reflect an unresolved V gene, and the others are unexplained. The DNA gave D and trimming, while V, J and clone size come from that table. The sample data list around 47,000 clones, and around 70% of these were observed just once. The leading ten clones occupy about 10% of the sample.

CDR1 GTSNPN and CDR2 SVGIG were looked up in the germline V gene (reference sequence). Inclusive of the bounding cysteine and phenylalanine, the CDR3 is 13 residues long. Just CDR3 DNA is preserved here, 39 bases in frame from base 1. The junction carries 9 bases between V and J, which are trimmed by 0 bases and 6 bases respectively. The origin of this receptor is a human donor who received a COVID-19 vaccine. The sample here was CD4+ T cells from PBMCs cultured without peptide, taken after COVID-19 vaccination. The V and J segments used are TRBV30 and TRBJ2-4; matching of 7 bases hints at TRBD2 as the D gene. For the CDR3, the sequence is CAWSVRGGNIQYF. The nucleotides are TGTGCCTGGAGTGTAAGGGGGGGAAACATTCAGTACTTC. The CDR3, completed at both ends by the reference TRBV30 and TRBJ2-4 genes, gives the full variable domain SQTIHQWPATLVQPVGSPLSLECTVEGTSNPNLYWYRQAAGRGLQLLFYSVGIGQISSEVPQNLSASRPQDRQFILSSKKLLLSDSGFYLCAWSVRGGNIQYFGAGTRLSVL.